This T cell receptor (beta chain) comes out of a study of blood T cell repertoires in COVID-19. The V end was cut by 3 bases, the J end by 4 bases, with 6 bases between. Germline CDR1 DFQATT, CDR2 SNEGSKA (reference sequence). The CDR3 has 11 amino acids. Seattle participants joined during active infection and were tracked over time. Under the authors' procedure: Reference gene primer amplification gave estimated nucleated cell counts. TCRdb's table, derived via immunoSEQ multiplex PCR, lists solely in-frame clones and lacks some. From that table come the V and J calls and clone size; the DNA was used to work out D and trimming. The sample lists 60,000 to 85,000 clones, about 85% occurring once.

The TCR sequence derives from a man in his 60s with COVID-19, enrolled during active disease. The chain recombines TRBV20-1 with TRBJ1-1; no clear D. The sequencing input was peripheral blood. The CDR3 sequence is CSARYSTEAFF. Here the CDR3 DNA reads TGCAGTGCTAGGTACAGCACTGAAGCTTTCTTT.